Shown below are 8 T cell receptor beta chains from a single sample sequenced in a study of blood T cells in healthy people across ages. Primed by a sample-barcoded 5' primer and a J-beta primer mix, a second PCR proceeded for about 6 to 12 cycles. TCRdb reprocessed the 5' RACE reads via MiXCR and lists one record per CDR3 protein. The data hold fewer than 1,200,000 distinct CDR3 sequences, with approximately 25% observed a single time. The same sample was also used in a study of T cells of mothers and their children.

The sequencing input was blood. These receptors came from a girl aged 2-10 years in good health.

This chain connects TRBV20-1 to TRBJ1-4; a weak D match, TRBD1 (5 bases). The CDR3 is 14 residues long. The ends were cut back, 0 bases at V and 6 bases at J, with 11 bases in the middle. Germline V gives CDR1 DFQATT, CDR2 SNEGSKA (reference sequence). The CDR3 nucleotides are TGCAGTGCTAGAGAGGGGCAACCGCATGAAAAACTGTTTTTT. Protein: CSAREGQPHEKLFF.

V is TRBV20-1 and J is TRBJ2-5; unclear D gene. Germline CDR1 reads DFQATT; CDR2 reads SNEGSKA (reference sequence). The CDR3 length is 14 residues. V was pared by 6 bases and J by 2 bases, with 16 bases between. Written as DNA, the CDR3 is TGCAGTGCCAAAAAAAGTAAGGATCAAGAGACCCAGTACTTC. Protein sequence: CSAKKSKDQETQYF.

J is TRBJ2-7 and V is TRBV2; D may be TRBD2 (6 bases). This CDR3 region has 15 residues. Trimming removed 8 bases from V and 6 bases from J, with 23 bases in between. Germline V lookup: CDR1 SNHLY, CDR2 FYNNEI. The CDR3 sequence: CASGWGGTSLAEQYF. CDR3 in DNA: TGTGCCAGCGGCTGGGGCGGGACTTCTCTTGCCGAGCAGTACTTC. The whole variable domain, filled in from reference TRBV2 and TRBJ2-7, reads EPEVTQTPSHQVTQMGQEVILRCVPISNHLYFYWYRQILGQKVEFLVSFYNNEISEKSEIFDDQFSVERPDGSNFTLKIRSTKLEDSAMYFCASGWGGTSLAEQYFGPGTRLTVT.

This clonotype was counted a few times. The V gene is TRBV10-3, the J gene TRBJ2-5; D is unclear. The DNA matches TRBJ2-1 better at its end, which makes the J call doubtful. The germline CDR1 and CDR2 sequences are ENHRY and SYGVKD. This CDR3 contains 11 residues. The CDR3 DNA sequence: TGTGCCATCAGTGAGTCCAATGAGCAGTTCTTC. This codes for CAISESNEQFF.

This clonotype was recorded a few times. Because it lacks the conserved phenylalanine or tryptophan at the end, this CDR3 is likely a read error. This chain connects TRBV4-1 to TRBJ1-1; D call uncertain. Looked up from germline, CDR1 is MGHRA and CDR2 is YSYEKL. Trimming took off 4 bases at V and 5 bases at J, with 11 bases between the two ends. The CDR3 length is 13 residues. The chain's CDR3 is CASSLTPATEAFL. CDR3 nucleotides: TGCGCCAGCAGCCTAACTCCCGCTACTGAAGCTTTCCTT.

The chain joins TRBV4-1 to TRBJ2-3; D remains unclear. This CDR3 has 14 amino acids. Germline CDR1 and CDR2: MGHRA and YSYEKL. Trimming pared 2 bases from V and 9 bases from J, leaving 15 bases between. The CDR3 loop reads CASSQRALLNTQYF. The CDR3 nucleotides read TGCGCCAGCAGCCAAAGGGCGTTACTTAACACGCAGTATTTT.

The V gene is TRBV12-3 or TRBV12-4, the J gene TRBJ1-1; unclear D gene. The CDR3 is 13 amino acids. Deletions cut 3 bases from V and 7 bases from J, with 12 bases between. The chain's CDR3 is CASSFGLYGEAFF. Written as DNA, the CDR3 is TGTGCCAGCAGTTTCGGCCTTTATGGTGAAGCTTTCTTT.

There are a few counts of this clonotype. J is TRBJ2-4 and V is TRBV28; tentative D call: TRBD2 (5 bases). Per the germline V gene, CDR1 is MDHEN and CDR2 is SYDVKM. This CDR3 has 16 residues. The V end lost 6 bases, the J end lost 9 bases, and 24 bases lay between the germline ends. In nucleotides, the CDR3 is TGTGCCAGCAGCCCCCTTCTGGGGTCTCAGGCGGGCATTCAGTACTTC. It encodes CASSPLLGSQAGIQYF. Supplemented by reference TRBV28 and TRBJ2-4, the full variable domain reads DVKVTQSSRYLVKRTGEKVFLECVQDMDHENMFWYRQDPGLGLRLIYFSYDVKMKEKGDIPEGYSVSREKKERFSLILESASTNQTSMYLCASSPLLGSQAGIQYFGAGTRLSVL.